This T cell receptor beta chain derives from a study of control samples from healthy donors and cancer patients. This CDR3 is 12 amino acids long. V gave up 4 bases and J gave up 1 base, with 4 bases separating them. Germline lookup yields CDR1 ENHRY and CDR2 SYGVKD. Sequencing was performed with immunoSEQ multiplex PCR; in TCRdb, only in-frame clones are kept and a portion is missing. The data show about 170,000 clones, with 91% seen just once and approximately 1.4% held by the top ten. The sequence came from a woman aged 25 to 39 in good health. V and J are TRBV10-3 and TRBJ1-2; D is undetermined. Sequencing was performed on blood. The CDR3 sequence: CAISARNYGYTF. The DNA for the CDR3 is TGTGCCATCAGTGCCCGTAACTATGGCTACACCTTC.